The 15 T cell receptor beta chains presented below share a single source sample, sequenced in a study of T cell changes during pregnancy in multiple sclerosis. The method was immunoSEQ multiplex PCR; TCRdb's version includes in-frame clones alone and lacks a portion of them. The repertoire has 45,000 or so clones, roughly 95% of them found once; the top ten carry under 0.9%. Specimen: peripheral blood, collected in the second trimester of pregnancy. Source of these receptors: a female donor with multiple sclerosis, enrolled in a pregnancy study.

This chain uses TRBV28 with TRBJ2-7, with 7 bases lining up with TRBD2. CDR1 is MDHEN, CDR2 SYDVKM, per germline. V lost 6 bases to trimming and J lost 0 bases; unmatched junction nucleotides: 8. This CDR3 is built from 15 residues. CDR3 residues: CASRLLAAISYEQYF. CDR3 sequence (DNA): TGTGCCAGCAGATTGCTAGCGGCAATCTCCTACGAGCAGTACTTC.

This chain connects TRBV6-1 to TRBJ1-5; D gene uncertain. Germline loops: CDR1 MNHNS, CDR2 SASEGT. The CDR3 has 15 amino acids. V gave up 0 bases and J gave up 2 bases, with 8 bases separating them. CDR3 DNA: TGTGCCAGCAGTGAAGCGGGGAGGGGCAATCAGCCCCAGCATTTT. It translates to CASSEAGRGNQPQHF.

V gene TRBV7-2 combines with J gene TRBJ2-5, with D tentatively TRBD1 (6 bases). Germline values: CDR1 SGHTA, CDR2 FQGNSA. Trimming shortened V by 1 base and J by 3 bases, and 9 bases separated the two germline ends. The length of the CDR3 is 14 residues. The CDR3: CASSLGAGEETQYF. DNA of the CDR3: TGTGCCAGCAGCTTAGGGGCAGGGGAAGAGACCCAGTACTTC. Based on the CDR3 plus reference TRBV7-2 and TRBJ2-5, the full variable domain is GAGVSQSPSNKVTEKGKDVELRCDPISGHTALYWYRQSLGQGLEFLIYFQGNSAPDKSGLPSDRFSAERTGGSVSTLTIQRTQQEDSAVYLCASSLGAGEETQYFGPGTRLLVL.

This chain joins TRBV4-1 and TRBJ1-6; 7 nucleotides match TRBD1. This CDR3 region has 16 residues. V was pared by 3 bases and J by 7 bases, with 9 bases of the junction left unmatched. Germline assignment: CDR1 MGHRA and CDR2 YSYEKL. This CDR3 reads CASSQDPGQKNSPLHF. In DNA, the CDR3 is TGCGCCAGCAGCCAGGACCCGGGACAGAAAAATTCACCCCTCCACTTT.

The chain combines TRBV30 with TRBJ2-7, with TRBD2 matching 8 bases. Trimming at V came to 0 bases and at J to 6 bases, leaving 1 base not matched to a gene. Germline CDR1 reads GTSNPN; CDR2 reads SVGIG (reference sequence). The CDR3 spans 12 residues. The CDR3 region has the DNA TGTGCCTGGAGTGTACGGGGGGGCGAGCAGTACTTC. It specifies CAWSVRGGEQYF.

V is TRBV18 and J is TRBJ1-1; D perhaps matches TRBD1 (5 bases). Germline lookup yields CDR1 KGHSH and CDR2 LQKENI. The CDR3 totals 13 residues. Trimming cost V 3 bases and J 5 bases, with 10 bases left between them. This CDR3 is CASSPVRGTEAFF. The CDR3 DNA follows: TGTGCCAGCTCACCGGTTAGGGGAACTGAAGCTTTCTTT.

The chain recombines TRBV9 with TRBJ2-3, with D possibly being TRBD2 (5 bases). There are 15 residues in the CDR3. V lost 2 bases and J 0 bases, leaving 10 bases between the germline ends. Germline V gene lookup returns CDR1 SGDLS and CDR2 YYNGEE. CDR3 amino acids: CASSVSGSSTDTQYF. The DNA of the CDR3 is TGTGCCAGCAGCGTTTCGGGGTCTAGCACAGATACGCAGTATTTT.

This sequence joins TRBV6-1 and TRBJ1-2; TRBD1 might be the D (6 bases). Trimming cost V 2 bases and J 3 bases, with 10 bases left between them. CDR3 size: 14 residues. Germline V gene lookup returns CDR1 MNHNS and CDR2 SASEGT. CDR3 bases: TGTGCCAGCAGTGAACAGGGGATCGACTATGGCTACACCTTC. Translated: CASSEQGIDYGYTF.

The chain is built from TRBV6-1 and TRBJ2-7; no firm D call. The CDR3 runs to 12 residues. CDR1 is MNHNS and CDR2 is SASEGT in the germline V gene. Trimming took 10 bases from V and 5 from J, leaving 15 bases between them. In DNA, the CDR3 is TGTGCCACCCGCGGCCAACGCCACGAGCAGTACTTC. Translated: CATRGQRHEQYF.

V is TRBV7-3 and J is TRBJ2-5; 8 nucleotides align to TRBD2. The J segment lost 4 bases and the V segment lost 5 bases, leaving 12 bases of the junction unmatched. CDR3 size: 16 residues. Germline V CDR1 and CDR2: SGHTA, FQGTGA. CDR3 region: CASSQSPAGVGETQYF. In DNA form, the CDR3 reads TGTGCCAGCAGCCAATCCCCAGCGGGAGTAGGAGAGACCCAGTACTTC. Complete variable domain (other parts from reference TRBV7-3 and TRBJ2-5): GAGVSQTPSNKVTEKGKYVELRCDPISGHTALYWYRQSLGQGPEFLIYFQGTGAADDSGLPNDRFFAVRPEGSVSTLKIQRTERGDSAVYLCASSQSPAGVGETQYFGPGTRLLVL.

V gene TRBV7-8 combines with J gene TRBJ1-3; tentatively, D is TRBD1 (6 bases). CDR3 length equals 15 residues. Germline V lookup: CDR1 SGHVS, CDR2 FQNEAQ. V lost 3 bases, J lost 4 bases, and 13 bases lay in between. This CDR3 is CASSLGRGRGNTIYF. For the CDR3, the DNA is TGTGCCAGCAGCTTGGGCAGGGGAAGGGGAAACACCATATATTTT. The variable domain in full, with the rest retrieved from reference TRBV7-8 and TRBJ1-3, is GAGVSQSPRYKVAKRGQDVALRCDPISGHVSLFWYQQALGQGPEFLTYFQNEAQLDKSGLPSDRFFAERPEGSVSTLKIQRTQQEDSAVYLCASSLGRGRGNTIYFGEGSWLTVV.

This chain joins TRBV25-1 and TRBJ1-6; maybe TRBD1 (6 bases). The germline V gene has CDR1 MGHDK and CDR2 SYGVNS. The germline V and J ends were trimmed by 3 bases and 7 bases, with 7 bases remaining between them. The CDR3 has 13 amino acids. This chain's CDR3 is CASSEDSNSPLHF. The CDR3 DNA is TGTGCCAGCAGTGAGGACAGCAATTCACCCCTCCACTTT.

This sequence joins TRBV7-6 and TRBJ2-1, with 13 nucleotides matching TRBD2. Germline V CDR1 and CDR2: SGHVS, FNYEAQ. The CDR3 has 17 amino acids. Trimming at V came to 4 bases and at J to 7 bases, leaving 10 bases not matched to a gene. The CDR3 DNA reads TGTGCCAGCAGCTCCGGGACTAGCGGGGCCCCTTATAATGAGCAGTTCTTC. As protein: CASSSGTSGAPYNEQFF.

This chain links TRBV19 with TRBJ1-5, with unresolved D. Germline CDR1 is LNHDA and CDR2 is SQIVND (reference sequence). V dropped 0 bases and J dropped 5 bases, with 5 bases sitting between them. The CDR3 runs 13 residues. CDR3 protein: CASSIDRDQPQHF. The CDR3, as DNA: TGTGCCAGTAGTATAGACCGGGATCAGCCCCAGCATTTT.

V gene TRBV15 combines with J gene TRBJ2-1; 7 bases line up with TRBD2. The V gene's germline CDR1 is LNHNV and CDR2 YYDKDF (reference sequence). V dropped 4 bases and J dropped 8; count of bases not matched to a gene: 11. The CDR3 extends over 15 amino acids. CDR3 bases: TGTGCCACCAGCATTAGGAGCGGGATTGAGGATGAGCAGTTCTTC. This gives the protein CATSIRSGIEDEQFF. Using reference TRBV15 and TRBJ2-1 for the parts outside the CDR3, the full variable domain is DAMVIQNPRYQVTQFGKPVTLSCSQTLNHNVMYWYQQKSSQAPKLLFHYYDKDFNNEADTPDNFQSRRPNTSFCFLDIRSPGLGDTAMYLCATSIRSGIEDEQFFGPGTRLTVL.